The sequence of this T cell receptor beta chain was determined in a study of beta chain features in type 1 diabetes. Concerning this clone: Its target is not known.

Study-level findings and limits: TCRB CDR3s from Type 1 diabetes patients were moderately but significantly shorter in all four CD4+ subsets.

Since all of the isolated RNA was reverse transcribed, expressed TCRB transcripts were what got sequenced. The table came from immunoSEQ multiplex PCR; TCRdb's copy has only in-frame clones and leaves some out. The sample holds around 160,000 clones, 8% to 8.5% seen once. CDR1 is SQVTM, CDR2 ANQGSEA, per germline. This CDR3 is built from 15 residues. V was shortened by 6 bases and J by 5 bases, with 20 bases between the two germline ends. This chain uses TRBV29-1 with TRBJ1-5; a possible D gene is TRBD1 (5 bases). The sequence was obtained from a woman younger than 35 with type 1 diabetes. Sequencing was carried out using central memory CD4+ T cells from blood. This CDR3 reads CSVMLRDSLDQPQHF. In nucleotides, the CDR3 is TGCAGCGTCATGCTTCGAGACAGCTTAGATCAGCCCCAGCATTTT.